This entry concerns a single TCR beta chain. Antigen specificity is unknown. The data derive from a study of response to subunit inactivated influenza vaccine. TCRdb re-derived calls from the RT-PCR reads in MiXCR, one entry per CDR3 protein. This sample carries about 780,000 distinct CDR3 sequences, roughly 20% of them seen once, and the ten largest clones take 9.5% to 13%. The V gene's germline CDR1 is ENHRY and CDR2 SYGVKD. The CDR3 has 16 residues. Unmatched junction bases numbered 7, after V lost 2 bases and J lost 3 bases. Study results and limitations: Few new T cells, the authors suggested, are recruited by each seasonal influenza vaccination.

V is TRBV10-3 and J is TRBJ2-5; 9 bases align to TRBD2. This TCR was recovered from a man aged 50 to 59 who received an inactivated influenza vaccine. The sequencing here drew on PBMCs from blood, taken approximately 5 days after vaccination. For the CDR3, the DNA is TGTGCCATCAGTGAGGGGGCTAGCGGGATGAAAGAGACCCAGTACTTC. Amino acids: CAISEGASGMKETQYF.